These T cell receptor beta chains were read from a single sample in a study of shared clonotypes between healthy human individuals. Clones were sequenced by immunoSEQ multiplex PCR, and TCRdb holds only the in-frame ones, with some missing. The table includes more than 2 million clones, just under 95% detected once. Sequenced: naive CD8+ T cells from PBMCs. The origin of the receptors is a man younger than 35 in good health. Some clones in this sample may be carry-over from other donors' samples. Both conserved end residues are part of each CDR3. Each record gives: V gene, clone size, D gene, CDR3 protein. The D gene is left open where the match is weak. Rows give clone size only sometimes, using once, few, many, or a class for an expanded clone.

>TRBV18|-|TRBD2
CASSPPTSDSYEQYF
>TRBV7-9|-|-
CASSPATAGSTYEQYF
>TRBV28|-|-
CASSFSGTYTTYEQYF
>TRBV29-1|once|-
CSVVWVYNEQFF
>TRBV9|-|TRBD1
CASSVGQEPYEQYF
>TRBV6-4|-|-
CASSDSAYNEQFF
>TRBV19|-|-
CASSNAGEKLFF
>TRBV29-1|-|-
CSVRDQLGTF
>TRBV4-3|few|-
CASSLRTGVGYGYTF
>TRBV27|-|TRBD1
CASRPTGGAGPQYF
>TRBV6-4|-|TRBD1
CASSPRTGARAGYTF
>TRBV11-2|-|-
CASSSHGSNTEAFF
>TRBV5-1|-|TRBD1
CASSSRGRDTGELFF
>TRBV7-2|-|TRBD2
CASSLVGLGLAGKEQFF
>TRBV25-1|-|-
CASSELWQGGFSNQPQHF
>TRBV19|once|TRBD1
CASRPTRDREPEAFF
>TRBV10-3|-|-
CAISESRGATNEKLFF
>TRBV28|-|TRBD2
CASSLGLAGGRDEQYF
>TRBV7-9|-|-
CASSSLETGEGQPQHF
>TRBV2|-|TRBD2
CASSDGTSGRALYNEQFF
>TRBV7-7|-|-
CASSRPGDTQYF
>TRBV15|few|-
CATSEANGEKLFF
>TRBV7-2|-|-
CASSLAVGGRREKLFF
>TRBV4-2|-|TRBD2
CASSQVLLAGGPTAYEQYF
>TRBV6-5|-|TRBD2
CASSSAGAGIGGEQYF
>TRBV19|-|-
CASMRPGGRYYGYTF
>TRBV7-6|-|-
CASSQRVNTEAFF
>TRBV7-6|-|-
CASSPDIPGSNEKLFF
>TRBV28|-|TRBD1
CASSPLRDFDRGSNYGYTF
>TRBV5-1|few|TRBD1
CASSHGTGTTEAFF
>TRBV4-3|-|TRBD2
CASSQGRELRNEQFF
>TRBV9|once|TRBD1
CASSLGTGVSYEQYF
>TRBV4-3|-|TRBD2
CASSPIAGGPFGTDTQYF
>TRBV27|-|-
CASTHTRSSTDTQYF
>TRBV7-8|-|-
CASSLLGSYPTYEQYF
>TRBV18|-|-
CASSVPGPRETQYF
>TRBV28|-|-
CASSSRLNEQYF
>TRBV28|-|TRBD2
CASSPSTSGILETQYF
>TRBV28|-|-
CASRPDSYTEAFF